This T cell receptor beta chain was observed in a study of immune characterization of retroperitoneal liposarcoma. This CDR3 region has 13 residues. Trimming stripped 1 base from V and 5 bases from J, with 5 bases between. From germline, CDR1 is SGHTA and CDR2 FQGNSA. Each CDR3 protein is one row after TCRdb ran MiXCR on the PCR reads. The table includes 10,000 or so distinct CDR3 sequences, about a quarter detected once. This clonotype is labeled as medium-sized. V and J are TRBV7-2 and TRBJ2-2; no clear D gene. The sequence was obtained from a male donor with retroperitoneal liposarcoma. Sequences were obtained from tumor tissue. The CDR3 DNA reads TGTGCCAGCAGCTTAGGCCGGACCGGGGAGCTGTTTTTT. Protein: CASSLGRTGELFF.